This T cell receptor (beta chain) was observed in a study of shared clonotypes between healthy human individuals. This clone has more than one count but fewer than ten. Sequencing was performed with immunoSEQ multiplex PCR; in TCRdb, only in-frame clones are kept and a portion is missing. The table lists around 700,000 clones, 72% of them singletons. Trimming cost V 10 bases and J 6 bases; bases outside gene matches: 10. The CDR3 contains 14 residues. Germline lookup yields CDR1 SEHNR and CDR2 FQNEAQ (reference sequence). The source material was memory CD4+ T cells sorted from blood. Described subset: CD45RA-negative fraction. The chain has TRBV7-9 and TRBJ2-3; 10 nucleotides agree with TRBD2. This clonotype was obtained from a woman aged 25 to 39 in good health. CDR3 nucleotides: TGTGCCATAACTAGCGGGATAGGTGTGGATACGCAGTATTTT. This codes for CAITSGIGVDTQYF.